What follows are 2 T cell receptor beta chains derived from one specimen sequenced in a study of CD8+ T cells in alopecia areata (dated by TCRdb to 2016 to 2019). Read against the paper, the sample's time point label means: less than five weeks on oral tofacitinib. Read against the paper, the sample's treatment or condition label means: oral pan-JAK inhibitor, 5-10 mg twice daily. The receptor library was made with the immunoSEQ multiplex PCR assay. RNA was extracted from all samples and reverse transcribed into cDNA as template for TCR sequencing. The immuneACCESS repertoire file appears here via TCRdb, limited to in-frame rearrangements. These files lack a portion of the clones; in checked studies, under half of the deficit traces to unresolved V genes, and the cause of the others is not known. This sample lists some 110,000 clones; roughly 60% were detected once. Almost 30% of the sample belongs to the ten largest clones.

Here the sequenced sample was CD8+ T cells sorted from blood, taken at week 4, from a patient treated with tofacitinib. All receptors derive from a human donor with alopecia areata.

V usage is TRBV13 and J usage is TRBJ1-2; D possibly corresponds to TRBD1 (6 bases). CDR1 and CDR2 (germline): PRHDT, FYEKMQ (reference sequence). The germline V and J ends were trimmed by 5 bases and 6 bases, with 19 bases remaining between them. This CDR3 comprises 15 residues. The CDR3 reads CASSAGTPEADGYTF. The DNA for the CDR3 is TGTGCCAGCAGCGCTGGGACACCTGAAGCGGATGGCTACACCTTC. Variable domain in full (rest from reference TRBV13 and TRBJ1-2): AAGVIQSPRHLIKEKRETATLKCYPIPRHDTVYWYQQGPGQDPQFLISFYEKMQSDKGSIPDRFSAQQFSDYHSELNMSSLELGDSALYFCASSAGTPEADGYTFGSGTRLTVV.

The V call is TRBV5-1, the J call TRBJ2-7; D is possibly TRBD1 or TRBD2 (5 bases each). Trimming removed 0 bases from V and 0 bases from J, with 13 bases in between. Germline CDR1 reads SGHRS; CDR2 reads YFSETQ. There are 16 residues in the CDR3. The CDR3 coding sequence is TGCGCCAGCAGCTTGGGGGACGCGGAGATCTCCTACGAGCAGTACTTC. It codes for CASSLGDAEISYEQYF. The whole variable domain, remainder taken from reference TRBV5-1 and TRBJ2-7, is KAGVTQTPRYLIKTRGQQVTLSCSPISGHRSVSWYQQTPGQGLQFLFEYFSETQRNKGNFPGRFSGRQFSNSRSEMNVSTLELGDSALYLCASSLGDAEISYEQYFGPGTRLTVT.